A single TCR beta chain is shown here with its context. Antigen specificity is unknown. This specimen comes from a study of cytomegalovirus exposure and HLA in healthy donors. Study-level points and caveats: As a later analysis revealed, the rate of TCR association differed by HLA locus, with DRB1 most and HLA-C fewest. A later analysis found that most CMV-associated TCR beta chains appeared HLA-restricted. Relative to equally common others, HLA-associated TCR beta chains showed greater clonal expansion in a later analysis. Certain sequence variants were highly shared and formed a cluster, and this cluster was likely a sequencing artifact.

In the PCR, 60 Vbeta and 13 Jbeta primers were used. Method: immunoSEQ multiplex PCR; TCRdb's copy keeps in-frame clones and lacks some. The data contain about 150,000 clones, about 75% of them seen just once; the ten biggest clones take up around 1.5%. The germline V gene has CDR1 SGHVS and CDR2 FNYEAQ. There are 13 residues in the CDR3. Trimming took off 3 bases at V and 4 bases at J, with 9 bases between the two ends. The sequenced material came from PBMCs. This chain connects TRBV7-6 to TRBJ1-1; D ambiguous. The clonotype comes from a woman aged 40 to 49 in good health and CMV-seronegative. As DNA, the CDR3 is TGTGCCAGCAGCTTTCAGTTAGCCACTGAAGCTTTCTTT. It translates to CASSFQLATEAFF. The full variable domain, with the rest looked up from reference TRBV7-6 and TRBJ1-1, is GAGVSQSPRYKVTKRGQDVALRCDPISGHVSLYWYRQALGQGPEFLTYFNYEAQQDKSGLPNDRFSAERPEGSISTLTIQRTEQRDSAMYRCASSFQLATEAFFGQGTRLTVV.